The rows below give T cell receptor beta chains drawn from one sample of a study of post-analysis software for immune sequencing data. TCRdb redid the calling of the PCR reads with MiXCR, one entry per CDR3 protein. Among roughly 800,000 distinct CDR3 sequences listed, 35% to 55% were seen once. The specimen was blood. These receptors all stem from a girl under 18 with multiple sclerosis. Each CDR3 is given with its conserved first and last residue. The D gene is left open where the match is weak. The size entry is marked missing in some rows and otherwise reads once, few, many or a size class.

size	D	V	J	CDR3	DNA
-	TRBD1	TRBV20-1	TRBJ2-3	CSAWPGQATDTQYF	TGCAGTGCATGGCCGGGACAGGCCACAGATACGCAGTATTTT
-	TRBD2	TRBV29-1	TRBJ2-5	CSVEIAGGGETQYF	TGCAGCGTTGAAATAGCGGGAGGAGGGGAGACCCAGTACTTC
-	-	TRBV12-3/TRBV12-4	TRBJ2-7	CASSEQGGSYEQYF	TGTGCCAGCAGCGAACAGGGTGGTAGCTACGAGCAGTACTTC
-	TRBD2	TRBV7-2	TRBJ2-3	CASSTRLAGDSTDTQYF	TGTGCCAGCAGCACTCGACTAGCGGGAGATAGCACAGATACGCAGTATTTT
-	TRBD1	TRBV7-9	TRBJ2-7	CASSSQQGVTGQYF	TGTGCCAGCAGCTCCCAACAGGGGGTAACGGGGCAGTACTTC
-	-	TRBV29-1	TRBJ2-7	CSVGLLGEQYF	TGCAGCGTTGGGCTCCTCGGCGAGCAGTACTTC
-	-	TRBV29-1	TRBJ1-2	CSVDVGSGYGYTF	TGCAGCGTTGACGTGGGGTCTGGGTATGGCTACACCTTC
-	-	TRBV27	TRBJ1-6	CASALRGPESPLHF	TGTGCCAGCGCCCTAAGGGGACCCGAGTCACCCCTCCACTTT
-	TRBD1	TRBV12-3/TRBV12-4	TRBJ1-5	CASSLTGGKQPQHF	TGTGCCAGCAGTTTGACAGGGGGCAAGCAGCCCCAGCATTTT
-	-	TRBV15	TRBJ1-5	CATSRDRINQPQHF	TGTGCCACCAGCAGAGATCGGATCAATCAGCCCCAGCATTTT
few	-	TRBV29-1	TRBJ1-2	CSVEPRVDGYTF	TGCAGCGTTGAACCGCGGGTGGATGGCTACACCTTC
-	TRBD2	TRBV5-1	TRBJ2-2	CASSLLGGRNTGELFF	TGCGCCAGCAGCTTGTTGGGCGGGAGAAACACCGGGGAGCTGTTTTTT
-	-	TRBV9	TRBJ2-1	CASSHSRGQSSYNEQFF	TGTGCCAGCAGCCACTCGAGGGGCCAGAGCTCCTACAATGAGCAGTTCTTC
many	TRBD2	TRBV20-1	TRBJ2-7	CSARDGGSIYEQYF	TGCAGTGCTAGAGACGGCGGGAGCATCTACGAGCAGTACTTC
-	-	TRBV4-1	TRBJ2-1	CASSPGPEAYNEQFF	TGCGCCAGCAGCCCCGGACCGGAGGCTTACAATGAGCAGTTCTTC
-	-	TRBV12-3/TRBV12-4	TRBJ1-5	CASGTNQPQHF	TGTGCCAGCGGAACAAATCAGCCCCAGCATTTT
few	-	TRBV10-3	TRBJ2-7	CAIKLSNRRPEQYF	TGTGCCATCAAACTTAGCAATCGGCGCCCCGAGCAGTACTTC